The entry that follows covers one T cell receptor (beta chain) sequence. Clinical history as reported by participants underpinned cohort assignment. Exposed participants encountered a COVID-19 case during the 2 weeks preceding study entry. Sequencing used immunoSEQ multiplex PCR; TCRdb keeps in-frame clones, though not all of them. Among some 340,000 clones listed, over 90% were seen once. These data originate in a study of blood T cell repertoires in COVID-19. After removal of 4 bases from V and 3 bases from J, the junction contained 5 bases not matched to a gene. Germline CDR1 SGHVS, CDR2 FQNEAQ. CDR3 length: 15 amino acids.

Sequencing used PBMCs or T cells enriched from blood (not recorded which). The genes are TRBV7-8 and TRBJ1-3, with 8 bases fitting TRBD1. The sequence was collected from a woman younger than 45 who had been exposed to COVID-19. The CDR3 bases are TGTGCCAGCAGCTCGCAGGGGGCGCGTGGAAACACCATATATTTT. Its translation is CASSSQGARGNTIYF. The full variable domain, its missing parts supplied by reference TRBV7-8 and TRBJ1-3, is GAGVSQSPRYKVAKRGQDVALRCDPISGHVSLFWYQQALGQGPEFLTYFQNEAQLDKSGLPSDRFFAERPEGSVSTLKIQRTQQEDSAVYLCASSSQGARGNTIYFGEGSWLTVV.